Presented here are 21 T cell receptor beta chains from one specimen sequenced in a study of breast tumors, draining lymph nodes, adjacent tissues. Each CDR3 protein gets one entry after TCRdb re-called the multiplex PCR reads with MiXCR. The sample consists of some 97,000 distinct CDR3 sequences, 21% of them appearing once. Axillary draining lymph nodes of breast cancer patients supplied the node samples. The sequencing sample was made of axillary lymph node tissue. The source of these receptors is a female donor with breast cancer. Some clones in this sample may be carry-over from other donors' samples.

Many counts were recorded for this clonotype. V usage is TRBV24-1 and J usage is TRBJ2-7; 9 bases map to TRBD1. Germline V gene data show CDR1 as KGHDR and CDR2 as SFDVKD. The CDR3 contains 15 residues. The trim removed 5 bases at V and 5 bases at J, leaving 9 bases unmatched. The chain's CDR3 is CATSGSGQGNNEQYF. CDR3 in DNA: TGTGCCACCAGTGGTTCGGGACAGGGCAACAACGAGCAGTACTTC.

This clonotype has a count of ten or more. The chain uses TRBV5-4 and TRBJ1-6; 12 bases align to TRBD1. This CDR3 is built from 17 residues. Germline CDR1 is SGHNT and CDR2 is YYREEE (reference sequence). Losses at the gene ends were 3 bases for V and 6 bases for J; bases not matched to a gene: 7. CDR3 region: CASSWGTGGVSNSPLHF. CDR3 sequence (DNA): TGTGCCAGCAGCTGGGGGACAGGGGGCGTCTCTAATTCACCCCTCCACTTT.

Points on this clonotype: Possible read error: a much larger clone is one base away. The rearrangement joins TRBV20-1 to TRBJ2-2; 7 bases align to TRBD1. This CDR3 is built from 14 residues. Trimming removed 6 bases from V and 4 bases from J; junction bases left unmatched: 8. The V gene's germline CDR1 is DFQATT and CDR2 SNEGSKA (reference sequence). CDR3 nucleotide sequence: TGCAGTGCATACGGACAGGACAGCACCGGGGAGCTGTTTTTT. This encodes CSAYGQDSTGELFF.

This clonotype has at least ten counts. The rearrangement uses TRBV7-2 and TRBJ2-1, with 8 bases that match TRBD2. The J segment lost 9 bases and the V segment lost 7 bases, leaving 17 bases of the junction unmatched. This CDR3 region has 16 residues. Looked up from germline, CDR1 is SGHTA and CDR2 is FQGNSA. CDR3 coding DNA: TGTGCCAGCACCCCCCAGGCTCGCGGGACTAGAGGTGAGCAGTTCTTC. Translating it yields CASTPQARGTRGEQFF.

This clonotype was counted at least ten times. This sequence joins TRBV11-2 and TRBJ1-5; D gene ambiguous. Trimming took off 5 bases at V and 4 bases at J, with 9 bases between the two ends. CDR1 is SGHAT, CDR2 FQNNGV, per germline. The CDR3 sequence is 13 residues long. This CDR3 is CASSIGSNQPQHF. CDR3 bases: TGTGCCAGCAGCATCGGGAGTAATCAGCCCCAGCATTTT.

This clonotype was observed many times. The rearrangement uses TRBV6-1 and TRBJ1-3, with D uncertain. V lost 4 bases, J lost 0 bases, and 10 bases lay in between. CDR1 is MNHNS and CDR2 is SASEGT in the germline V gene. CDR3 length equals 15 residues. The CDR3 coding sequence is TGTGCCAGCAGTGGGGTACAGTTCTCTGGAAACACCATATATTTT. It codes for CASSGVQFSGNTIYF.

This clonotype was counted at least ten times. This chain uses TRBV5-1 with TRBJ2-5, with 7 nucleotides matching TRBD1. Per germline, CDR1 SGHRS and CDR2 YFSETQ. The CDR3 is 15 residues long. V trimming: 0 bases; J trimming: 4 bases; junction bases outside the gene matches: 6. CDR3 sequence reads: CASSLVQGNVETQYF. CDR3 sequence (DNA): TGCGCCAGCAGCTTGGTACAGGGGAATGTAGAGACCCAGTACTTC.

This clonotype was seen ten or more times. The chain joins TRBV6-2 or TRBV6-3 to TRBJ2-7, with a possible D match to TRBD2 (5 bases). The CDR3 is made up of 14 amino acids. From germline, CDR1 is MNHEY and CDR2 SVGEGT. The V end lost 4 bases, the J end lost 4 bases, and 14 bases lay between the germline ends. The CDR3 here is CASSLEGWRYEQYF. The CDR3 nucleotides read TGTGCCAGCAGTTTAGAGGGCTGGCGATACGAGCAGTACTTC.

This clonotype was picked up many times. The chain couples TRBV5-1 to TRBJ1-6; D not resolved. The germline V gene has CDR1 SGHRS and CDR2 YFSETQ. CDR3 length equals 15 residues. V lost 1 base and J lost 0, with 5 bases in between. The CDR3: CASSLQSSYNSPLHF. The DNA of the CDR3 is TGCGCCAGCAGCTTGCAGAGCTCCTATAATTCACCCCTCCACTTT.

This clonotype was seen only a few times. The rearrangement uses TRBV4-1 and TRBJ2-1, with 8 bases fitting TRBD2. CDR3 length: 16 residues. Trimming at V came to 1 base and at J to 7 bases, leaving 9 bases not matched to a gene. The germline V gene has CDR1 MGHRA and CDR2 YSYEKL. The CDR3 DNA reads as TGCGCCAGCAGCCAAGGAATAATTCGGGGGGGGAATGAGCAGTTCTTC. It yields the protein CASSQGIIRGGNEQFF.

This clonotype was recorded many times. The chain employs TRBV20-1 and TRBJ1-6; D call uncertain. The ends were cut back, 7 bases at V and 1 base at J, with 14 bases in the middle. The CDR3 has 15 residues. Germline loops: CDR1 DFQATT, CDR2 SNEGSKA (reference sequence). CDR3 in DNA: TGCAGTGTGGAAAGGCTAAGATCCTATAATTCACCCCTCCACTTT. Translated, it gives CSVERLRSYNSPLHF.

This clonotype was detected only a few times. CDR3 nucleotides: TGTGCCGCATTCGGGCGCGGCCCCTACAATGAGCAGTTCTTC. This sequence encodes CAAFGRGPYNEQFF. The chain has TRBV28 and TRBJ2-1; D not certain. Germline assignment: CDR1 MDHEN and CDR2 SYDVKM. The CDR3 contains 14 residues. The germline V and J ends were trimmed by 11 bases and 2 bases, with 16 bases remaining between them. The variable domain in full, with the rest retrieved from reference TRBV28 and TRBJ2-1, is DVKVTQSSRYLVKRTGEKVFLECVQDMDHENMFWYRQDPGLGLRLIYFSYDVKMKEKGDIPEGYSVSREKKERFSLILESASTNQTSMYLCAAFGRGPYNEQFFGPGTRLTVL.

Regarding this clonotype: A much larger clonotype is one base distant, so this may be a read error. J is TRBJ1-2 and V is TRBV19; D is undetermined. The V and J ends lost 7 bases and 4 bases respectively, with 25 bases between them. The V gene's germline CDR1 is LNHDA and CDR2 SQIVND (reference sequence). This CDR3 region has 17 residues. The CDR3, as DNA: TGTGCCAGTATTCCAAGGACTGGGCCCGGGAGTAGCTATGGCTACACCTTC. Its protein product is CASIPRTGPGSSYGYTF.

This clonotype was counted a single time. This chain connects TRBV30 to TRBJ2-2; TRBD1 or TRBD2 may be the D gene (6 bases each). CDR1 is GTSNPN, CDR2 SVGIG, per germline (reference sequence). Trimming cost V 4 bases and J 3 bases, with 12 bases left between them. There are 14 residues in the CDR3. Here the CDR3 reads CAWTGGPYTGELFF. CDR3 coding DNA: TGTGCCTGGACCGGGGGCCCCTACACCGGGGAGCTGTTTTTT.

Worth noting for this clonotype: Since a much larger clone is just one base distant, this may be a read error. The gene calls are TRBV19 and TRBJ2-7; maybe TRBD1 (5 bases). The CDR3 spans 13 residues. Per the germline V gene, CDR1 is LNHDA and CDR2 is SQIVND (reference sequence). Trimming took 6 bases from V and 2 from J, leaving 11 bases between them. The CDR3 DNA follows: TGTGCCAGTAGCGCAGGGTGGACCTACGAGCAGTACTTC. It codes for CASSAGWTYEQYF.

This clonotype appeared many times. The genes are TRBV20-1 and TRBJ1-2; D is uncertain. The V end lost 3 bases, the J end lost 14 bases, and 16 bases lay between the germline ends. From germline, CDR1 is DFQATT and CDR2 SNEGSKA (reference sequence). This CDR3 is 11 amino acids long. The DNA of the CDR3 is TGCAGTGCTAGTGCCTACGGGTTTTTAACCTTC. Translation gives CSASAYGFLTF.

Turning to this clonotype: This may come from a read error, since a much larger clone is one base off. The rearrangement joins TRBV9 to TRBJ2-2, with D maybe TRBD2 (6 bases). The germline V gene has CDR1 SGDLS and CDR2 YYNGEE. This CDR3 spans 15 amino acids. The germline V and J ends were trimmed by 3 bases and 7 bases, with 16 bases remaining between them. The CDR3 bases are TGTGCCAGCAGCGCAGAGGAGGGAGCGATCGGGGAGCTGTTTTTT. Its translation is CASSAEEGAIGELFF.

Notes on this clonotype: Since a much larger clone is just one base distant, this may be a read error. The conserved phenylalanine or tryptophan normally closing the CDR3 is absent here, so this likely arose from a read error. This chain connects TRBV19 to TRBJ1-5; D not certain. V shed 3 bases and J shed 7 bases, with 7 bases lying between them. The CDR3 totals 12 residues. Germline assignment: CDR1 LNHDA and CDR2 SQIVND (reference sequence). The CDR3 DNA is TGTGCCAGTAGTATGCTGGGGCAGCCCCAGCATTCT. It is translated as CASSMLGQPQHS.

This clonotype was seen ten or more times. V usage is TRBV9 and J usage is TRBJ2-1, with 10 nucleotides matching TRBD2. The CDR3 totals 15 residues. Germline-derived CDR1 and CDR2 are SGDLS and YYNGEE. V lost 1 base to trimming and J lost 8 bases; unmatched junction nucleotides: 6. The CDR3 coding sequence is TGTGCCAGCAGCGTAACGGGACTAGCGAGGGATGAGCAGTTCTTC. This gives the protein CASSVTGLARDEQFF.

This clonotype was recorded many times. The rearrangement joins TRBV5-6 to TRBJ2-7; D remains ambiguous. Germline V lookup: CDR1 SGHDT, CDR2 YYEEEE. The V end lost 2 bases, the J end lost 3 bases, and 6 bases lay between the germline ends. There are 12 residues in the CDR3. The CDR3 nucleotides are TGTGCCAGCAGCTTACCTAACTACGAGCAGTACTTC. It translates to CASSLPNYEQYF. The variable domain in full, completed from reference TRBV5-6 and TRBJ2-7, reads DAGVTQSPTHLIKTRGQQVTLRCSPKSGHDTVSWYQQALGQGPQFIFQYYEEEERQRGNFPDRFSGHQFPNYSSELNVNALLLGDSALYLCASSLPNYEQYFGPGTRLTVT.

This clonotype was detected many times. J is TRBJ2-1 and V is TRBV4-1; D is ambiguous. Germline CDR1 and CDR2: MGHRA and YSYEKL. Between the trimmed V and J ends, which lost 0 bases and 5 bases, there was a span of 8 bases. The CDR3 sequence is 14 residues long. This CDR3 reads CASSQDGAHNEQFF. The CDR3 DNA is TGCGCCAGCAGCCAAGATGGAGCACACAATGAGCAGTTCTTC.